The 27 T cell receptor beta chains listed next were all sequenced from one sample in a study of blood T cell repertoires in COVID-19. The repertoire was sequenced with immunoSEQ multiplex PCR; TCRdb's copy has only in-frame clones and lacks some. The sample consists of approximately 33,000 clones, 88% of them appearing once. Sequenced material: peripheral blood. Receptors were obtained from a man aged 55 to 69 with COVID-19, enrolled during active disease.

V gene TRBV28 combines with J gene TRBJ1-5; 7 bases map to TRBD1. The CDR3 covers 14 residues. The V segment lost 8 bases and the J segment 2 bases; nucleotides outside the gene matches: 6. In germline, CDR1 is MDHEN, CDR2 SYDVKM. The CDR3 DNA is TGTGCCAGCGTAAGCACAGGGGGCAATCAGCCCCAGCATTTT. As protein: CASVSTGGNQPQHF.

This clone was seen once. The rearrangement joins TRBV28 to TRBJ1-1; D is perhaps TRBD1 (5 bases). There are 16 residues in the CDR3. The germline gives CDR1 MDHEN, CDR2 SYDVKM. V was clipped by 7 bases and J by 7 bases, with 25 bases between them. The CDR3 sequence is CASTPKMWAGLGEAFF. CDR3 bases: TGTGCCAGCACCCCTAAGATGTGGGCAGGGTTAGGTGAAGCTTTCTTT.

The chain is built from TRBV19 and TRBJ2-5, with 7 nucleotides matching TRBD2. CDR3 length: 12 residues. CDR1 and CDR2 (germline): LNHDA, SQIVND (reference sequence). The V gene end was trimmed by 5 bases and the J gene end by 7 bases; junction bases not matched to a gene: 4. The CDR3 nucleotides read TGTGCCAGTAGTTCCCAGCGGGGGACCCAGTACTTC. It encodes CASSSQRGTQYF.

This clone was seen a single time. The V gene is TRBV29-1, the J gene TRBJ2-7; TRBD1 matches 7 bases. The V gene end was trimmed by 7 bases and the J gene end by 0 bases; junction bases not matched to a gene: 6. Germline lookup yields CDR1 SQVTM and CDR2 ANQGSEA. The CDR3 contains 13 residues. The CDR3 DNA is TGCAGCGCCGGGACAGCCAGCTCCTACGAGCAGTACTTC. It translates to CSAGTASSYEQYF.

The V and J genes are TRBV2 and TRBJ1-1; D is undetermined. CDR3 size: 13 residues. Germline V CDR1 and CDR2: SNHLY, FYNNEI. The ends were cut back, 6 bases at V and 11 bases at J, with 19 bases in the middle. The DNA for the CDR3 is TGTGCCAGCAGCCAAGCGCATGGCTCCCGCGCTTTCTTT. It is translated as CASSQAHGSRAFF.

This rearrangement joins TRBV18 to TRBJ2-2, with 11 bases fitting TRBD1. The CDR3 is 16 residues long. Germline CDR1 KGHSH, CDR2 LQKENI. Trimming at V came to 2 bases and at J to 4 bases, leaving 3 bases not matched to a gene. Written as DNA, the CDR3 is TGTGCCAGCTCACCAGGACAGGGGGCAGGCACCGGGGAGCTGTTTTTT. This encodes CASSPGQGAGTGELFF.

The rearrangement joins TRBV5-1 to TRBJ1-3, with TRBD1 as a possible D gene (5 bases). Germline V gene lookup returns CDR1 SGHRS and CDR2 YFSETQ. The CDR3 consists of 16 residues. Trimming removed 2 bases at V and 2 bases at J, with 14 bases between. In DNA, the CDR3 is TGCGCCAGCAGCTTCCAGGGTCTCCTTCCTGGAAACACCATATATTTT. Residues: CASSFQGLLPGNTIYF.

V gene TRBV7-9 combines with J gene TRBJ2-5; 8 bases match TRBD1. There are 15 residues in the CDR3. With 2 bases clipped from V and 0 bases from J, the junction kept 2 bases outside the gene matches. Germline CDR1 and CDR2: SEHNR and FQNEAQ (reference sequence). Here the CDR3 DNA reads TGTGCCAGCAGCTTAATGGGACAGGACCAAGAGACCCAGTACTTC. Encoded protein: CASSLMGQDQETQYF.

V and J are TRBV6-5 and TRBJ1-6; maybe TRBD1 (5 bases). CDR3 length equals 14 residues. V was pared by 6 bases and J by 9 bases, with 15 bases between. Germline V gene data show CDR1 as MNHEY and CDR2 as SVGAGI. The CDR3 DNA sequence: TGTGCCAGCAGCCAAACAGGCCCTCCTTCACCCCTCCACTTT. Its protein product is CASSQTGPPSPLHF.

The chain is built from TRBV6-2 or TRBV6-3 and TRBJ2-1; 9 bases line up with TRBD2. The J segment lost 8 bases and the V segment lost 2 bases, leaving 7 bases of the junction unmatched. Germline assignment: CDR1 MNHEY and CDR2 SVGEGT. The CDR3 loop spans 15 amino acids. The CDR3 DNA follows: TGTGCCAGCAGTTACAGGGCTAGCGGGGTCGATGAGCAGTTCTTC. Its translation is CASSYRASGVDEQFF.

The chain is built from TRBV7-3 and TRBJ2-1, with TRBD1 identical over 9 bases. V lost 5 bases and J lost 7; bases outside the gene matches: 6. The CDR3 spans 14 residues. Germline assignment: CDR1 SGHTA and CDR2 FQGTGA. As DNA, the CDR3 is TGTGCCAGCAGCGGGGGACAGGGCATGAATGAGCAGTTCTTC. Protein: CASSGGQGMNEQFF.

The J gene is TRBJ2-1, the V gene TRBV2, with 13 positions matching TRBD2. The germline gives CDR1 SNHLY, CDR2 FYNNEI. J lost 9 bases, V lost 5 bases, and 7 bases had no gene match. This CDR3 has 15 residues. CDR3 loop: CASSRTSGSDGEQFF. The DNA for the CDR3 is TGTGCCAGCAGTCGGACTAGCGGGAGTGACGGTGAGCAGTTCTTC.

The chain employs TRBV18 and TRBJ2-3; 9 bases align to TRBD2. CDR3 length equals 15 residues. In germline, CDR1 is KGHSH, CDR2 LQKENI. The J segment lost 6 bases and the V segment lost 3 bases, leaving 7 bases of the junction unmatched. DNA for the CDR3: TGTGCCAGCTCACCCCGAGCGGGAGGTTCGGATACGCAGTATTTT. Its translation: CASSPRAGGSDTQYF. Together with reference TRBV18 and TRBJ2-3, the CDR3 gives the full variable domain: NAGVMQNPRHLVRRRGQEARLRCSPMKGHSHVYWYRQLPEEGLKFMVYLQKENIIDESGMPKERFSAEFPKEGPSILRIQQVVRGDSAAYFCASSPRAGGSDTQYFGPGTRLTVL.

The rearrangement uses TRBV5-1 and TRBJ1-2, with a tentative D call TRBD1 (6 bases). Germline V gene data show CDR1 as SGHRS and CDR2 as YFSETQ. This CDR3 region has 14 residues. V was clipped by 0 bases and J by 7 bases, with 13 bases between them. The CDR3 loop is CASSLVVQGFGYTF. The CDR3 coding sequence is TGCGCCAGCAGCTTGGTGGTACAGGGTTTTGGCTACACCTTC.

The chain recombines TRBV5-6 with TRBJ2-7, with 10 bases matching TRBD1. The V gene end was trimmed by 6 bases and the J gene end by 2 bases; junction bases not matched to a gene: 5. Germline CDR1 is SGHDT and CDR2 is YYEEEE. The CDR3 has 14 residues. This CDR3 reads CASTTGTGAYEQYF. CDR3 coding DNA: TGTGCCAGCACCACCGGGACAGGGGCCTACGAGCAGTACTTC.

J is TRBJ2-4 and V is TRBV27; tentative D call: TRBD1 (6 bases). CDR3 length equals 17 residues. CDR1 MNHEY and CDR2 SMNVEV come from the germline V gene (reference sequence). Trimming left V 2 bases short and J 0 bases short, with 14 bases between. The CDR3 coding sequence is TGTGCCAGCAGTTTACCCCTGGACAGAGTAGCCAAAAACATTCAGTACTTC. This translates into CASSLPLDRVAKNIQYF.

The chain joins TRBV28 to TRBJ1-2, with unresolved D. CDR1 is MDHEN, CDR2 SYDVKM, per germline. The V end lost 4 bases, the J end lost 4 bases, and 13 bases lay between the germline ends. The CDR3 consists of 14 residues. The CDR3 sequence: CASSSREAVYGYTF. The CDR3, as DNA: TGTGCCAGCAGTTCCCGGGAAGCTGTCTATGGCTACACCTTC.

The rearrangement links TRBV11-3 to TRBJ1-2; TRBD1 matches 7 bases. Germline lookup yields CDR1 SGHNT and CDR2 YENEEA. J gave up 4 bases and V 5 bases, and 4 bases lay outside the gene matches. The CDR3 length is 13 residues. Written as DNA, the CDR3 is TGTGCCAGCAGCGGAGGGGGCGTCTATGGCTACACCTTC. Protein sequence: CASSGGGVYGYTF. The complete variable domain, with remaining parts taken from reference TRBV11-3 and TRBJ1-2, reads EAGVVQSPRYKIIEKKQPVAFWCNPISGHNTLYWYLQNLGQGPELLIRYENEEAVDDSQLPKDRFSAERLKGVDSTLKIQPAELGDSAVYLCASSGGGVYGYTFGSGTRLTVV.

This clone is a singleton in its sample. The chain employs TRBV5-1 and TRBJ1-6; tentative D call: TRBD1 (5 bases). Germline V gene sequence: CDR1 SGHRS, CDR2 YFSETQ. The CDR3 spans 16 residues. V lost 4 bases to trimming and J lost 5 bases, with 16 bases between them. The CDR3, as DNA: TGCGCCAGCAGCCCGCTCGGGCAGGGCAATAATTCACCCCTCCACTTT. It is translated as CASSPLGQGNNSPLHF.

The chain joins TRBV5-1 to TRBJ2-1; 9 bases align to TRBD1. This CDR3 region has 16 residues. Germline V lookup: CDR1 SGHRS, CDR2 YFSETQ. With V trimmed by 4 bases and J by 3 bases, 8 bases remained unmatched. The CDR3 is CASSRRGQGYYNEQFF. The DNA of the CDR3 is TGCGCCAGCAGCCGGCGAGGACAGGGGTACTACAATGAGCAGTTCTTC.

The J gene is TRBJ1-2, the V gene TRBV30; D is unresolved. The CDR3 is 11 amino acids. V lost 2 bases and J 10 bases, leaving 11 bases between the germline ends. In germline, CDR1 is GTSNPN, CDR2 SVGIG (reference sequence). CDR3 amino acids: CAWSLYRVYTF. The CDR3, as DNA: TGTGCCTGGAGTCTATACCGGGTCTACACCTTC.

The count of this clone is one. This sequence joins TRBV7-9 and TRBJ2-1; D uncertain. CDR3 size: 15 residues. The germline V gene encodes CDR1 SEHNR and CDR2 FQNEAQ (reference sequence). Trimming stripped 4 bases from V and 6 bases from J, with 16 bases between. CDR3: CASSYSHRGVNEQFF. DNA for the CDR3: TGTGCCAGCAGCTATTCGCACCGAGGCGTCAATGAGCAGTTCTTC.

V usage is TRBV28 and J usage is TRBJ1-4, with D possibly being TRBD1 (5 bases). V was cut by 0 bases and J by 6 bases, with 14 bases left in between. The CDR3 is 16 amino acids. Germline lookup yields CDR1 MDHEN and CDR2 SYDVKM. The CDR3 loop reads CASSLWTEVRHEKLFF. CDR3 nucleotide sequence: TGTGCCAGCAGTTTATGGACAGAAGTCCGTCATGAAAAACTGTTTTTT.

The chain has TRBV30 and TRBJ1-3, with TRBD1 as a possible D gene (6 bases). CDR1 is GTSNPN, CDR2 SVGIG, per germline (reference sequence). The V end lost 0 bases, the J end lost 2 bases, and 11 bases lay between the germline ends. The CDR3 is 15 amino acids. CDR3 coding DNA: TGTGCCTGGAGTGTCGGGGGGCTGGCTGGAAACACCATATATTTT. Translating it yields CAWSVGGLAGNTIYF.

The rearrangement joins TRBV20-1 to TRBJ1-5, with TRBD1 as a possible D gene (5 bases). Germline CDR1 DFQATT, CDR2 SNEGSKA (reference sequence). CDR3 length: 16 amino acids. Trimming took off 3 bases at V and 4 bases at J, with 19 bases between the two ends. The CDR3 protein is CSASWDSLKRNQPQHF. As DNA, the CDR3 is TGCAGTGCTAGTTGGGACTCCCTCAAGCGGAATCAGCCCCAGCATTTT.

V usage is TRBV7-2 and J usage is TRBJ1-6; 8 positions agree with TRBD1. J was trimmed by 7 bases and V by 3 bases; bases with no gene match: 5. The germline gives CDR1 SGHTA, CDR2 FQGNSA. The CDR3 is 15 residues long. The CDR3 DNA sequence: TGTGCCAGCAGCTTCGACAGGGGTGGAAATTCACCCCTCCACTTT. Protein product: CASSFDRGGNSPLHF.

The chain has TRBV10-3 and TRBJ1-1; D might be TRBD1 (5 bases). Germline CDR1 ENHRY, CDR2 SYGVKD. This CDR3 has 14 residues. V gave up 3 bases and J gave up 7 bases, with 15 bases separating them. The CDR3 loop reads CAISDPGLPREAFF. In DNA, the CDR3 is TGTGCCATCAGTGACCCGGGACTCCCCCGTGAAGCTTTCTTT.